This is a list of T cell receptor delta chains from one sample in a study of Vδ1+ human thymocytes. TCRdb used CATT to re-call clones from the multiplex PCR reads. Found here are under 80,000 delta-chain clones, roughly a third of them singletons; the top ten hold about 0.26%. The source material was Vdelta1+ gamma-delta thymocytes from the thymus. The receptors were gathered from a boy younger than two who had congenital heart surgery. The CDR3 runs from the conserved cysteine through the conserved F or W. Fields, in order: V gene, J gene, D gene, clone size, CDR3 protein, CDR3 DNA. D genes are given only for firm matches. Clone size is given for some rows only: seen once, a few or many times, or a class if the clone is expanded.

>TRDV1|TRDJ1|TRDD3|-
CALGELMATLLRTTSGGYPARRSDKLIF
TGTGCTCTTGGGGAACTAATGGCGACCCTCCTACGAACGACCTCTGGGGGATACCCCGCTAGGAGGTCCGATAAACTCATCTTT
>TRDV1|TRDJ1|TRDD2|few
CALGELPSYCTGVEGERYTDKLIF
TGTGCTCTTGGGGAACTGCCTTCCTACTGTACTGGGGTCGAAGGGGAACGGTACACCGATAAACTCATCTTT
>TRDV1|TRDJ1|TRDD3|few
CALGETLRGWGIRNTDKLIF
TGTGCTCTTGGGGAGACCCTTCGGGGCTGGGGGATACGTAACACCGATAAACTCATCTTT
>TRDV2|TRDJ1|TRDD3|few
CACDKERTRGYKYTDKLIF
TGTGCCTGTGACAAAGAGCGAACCAGGGGATACAAGTACACCGATAAACTCATCTTT
>TRDV1|TRDJ1|TRDD2|-
CALGGFLHPSSGVDKLIF
TGTGCTCTTGGGGGGTTCCTACACCCCTCCTCGGGGGTCGATAAACTCATCTTT
>TRDV2|TRDJ1|TRDD3|few
CACGTEEVHWGIPPYTDKLIF
TGTGCCTGTGGCACCGAAGAGGTCCACTGGGGGATTCCCCCGTACACCGATAAACTCATCTTT
>TRDV1|TRDJ1|TRDD3|few
CALGELVDRLTLGGFYTDKLIF
TGTGCTCTTGGGGAACTAGTGGACCGACTAACCCTGGGGGGATTTTACACCGATAAACTCATCTTT
>TRDV1|TRDJ1|-|-
CALGVHRPSYLLSLLGGNDKLIF
TGTGCTCTTGGGGTCCATCGGCCTTCCTACCTTCTCTCTCTACTGGGGGGTAACGATAAACTCATCTTT
>TRDV1|TRDJ1|TRDD3|few
CALGESCDWGIGTDKLIF
TGTGCTCTTGGGGAATCTTGCGACTGGGGGATTGGGACCGATAAACTCATCTTT
>TRDV1|TRDJ1|TRDD3|few
CALGPRGPIWYWGTYTDKLIF
TGTGCTCTTGGTCCAAGGGGACCTATTTGGTACTGGGGGACGTACACCGATAAACTCATCTTT
>TRDV1|TRDJ1|TRDD3|few
CALGGSSEGLGDHPHLYTDKLIF
TGTGCTCTTGGGGGATCAAGCGAAGGACTGGGGGATCACCCCCACCTGTACACCGATAAACTCATCTTT
>TRDV1|TRDJ1|-|-
CALGELVSGPKDTCDKLIF
TGTGCTCTTGGGGAACTAGTATCAGGTCCGAAGGATACTTGCGATAAACTCATCTTT
>TRDV1|TRDJ1|-|-
CALGEFALSTEVLEVRFDKLIF
TGTGCTCTTGGGGAATTCGCCCTTTCTACGGAAGTGCTGGAGGTTAGGTTCGATAAACTCATCTTT
>TRDV1|TRDJ1|-|once
CALGEKPPGLPTRYWGIWLSYTDKLIF
TGTGCTCTTGGGGAAAAACCTCCCGGCCTTCCTACACGGTACTGGGGGATCTGGCTTTCTTACACCGATAAACTCATCTTT
>TRDV1|TRDJ1|TRDD3|few
CALGALVLGDTTRTDKLIF
TGTGCTCTTGGGGCCCTAGTACTGGGGGATACGACGCGCACCGATAAACTCATCTTT
>TRDV1|TRDJ1|-|few
CALGEKNWYTDKLIF
TGTGCTCTTGGGGAAAAAAATTGGTACACCGATAAACTCATCTTT
>TRDV1|TRDJ1|-|few
CALGENAALDKLIF
TGTGCTCTTGGGGAGAACGCGGCGTTGGATAAACTCATCTTT
>TRDV1|TRDJ1|TRDD3|-
CALGELGSSYDRNPGGYGDVVTDKLIF
TGTGCTCTTGGGGAACTGGGGTCTTCCTACGATCGCAACCCTGGGGGATACGGAGACGTAGTAACCGATAAACTCATCTTT
>TRDV1|TRDJ1|TRDD3|-
CALGSRLPTLLGRQKLIF
TGTGCTCTTGGGTCCCGCCTCCCTACCTTACTGGGGCGCCAGAAACTCATCTTT
>TRDV1|TRDJ1|-|few
CALGVRYTDKLIF
TGTGCTCTTGGAGTCCGCTACACCGATAAACTCATCTTT
>TRDV1|TRDJ1|-|few
CALGDPPVWDPTDKLIF
TGTGCTCTTGGGGACCCGCCGGTCTGGGACCCGACCGATAAACTCATCTTT
>TRDV1|TRDJ1|TRDD3|-
CALGVSQGLKVLGAPYTDKLIF
TGTGCTCTTGGGGTATCGCAAGGCCTTAAAGTACTGGGGGCCCCCTACACCGATAAACTCATCTTT
>TRDV1|TRDJ1|TRDD3|few
CALGELSTYRGMDGKLIF
TGCGCTCTTGGGGAACTTAGTACCTACCGGGGGATGGATGGTAAACTCATCTTT
>TRDV1|TRDJ1|TRDD3|-
CALGEPAHGWGSSLIF
TGTGCTCTTGGGGAACCAGCCCACGGCTGGGGGAGTTCACTCATCTTT
>TRDV1|TRDJ1|-|-
CALGEPPASGGHWVIYTDKLIF
TGTGCTCTTGGGGAACCCCCGGCCTCCGGGGGCCACTGGGTTATTTACACCGATAAACTCATCTTT
>TRDV1|TRDJ1|-|few
CALGDPFPPRLGKYVDKLIF
TGTGCTCTTGGGGATCCCTTCCCCCCGCGACTGGGAAAGTATGTCGATAAACTCATCTTT
>TRDV2|TRDJ1|-|-
CACDTGRPRGYPYTDKLIF
TGTGCCTGTGACACCGGAAGACCCCGCGGATACCCTTACACCGATAAACTCATCTTT
>TRDV1|TRDJ1|-|-
CALGERHPKDKYTDKLIF
TGTGCTCTTGGGGAACGGCACCCCAAAGATAAGTACACCGATAAACTCATCTTT
>TRDV1|TRDJ1|-|few
CALGELEVGIFGYTDKLIF
TGTGCTCTTGGGGAACTAGAGGTGGGGATCTTTGGTTACACCGATAAACTCATCTTT
>TRDV1|TRDJ1|-|few
CALGGPFDRRDTDKLIF
TGTGCTCTTGGGGGCCCCTTTGATAGGAGGGACACCGATAAACTCATCTTT
>TRDV1|TRDJ1|TRDD3|-
CALGELSLLGDPNTDKLIF
TGTGCTCTTGGGGAACTATCTCTACTGGGGGACCCGAACACCGATAAACTCATCTTT
>TRDV1|TRDJ1|TRDD2|few
CALGDLTPYFLRLGEYTDKLIF
TGTGCTCTTGGGGACCTTACCCCTTACTTCCTACGGCTAGGGGAGTACACCGATAAACTCATCTTT
>TRDV1|TRDJ1|TRDD3|-
CALGERYWGILLTRDKLIF
TGTGCTCTTGGGGAAAGATACTGGGGGATACTTCTTACCCGCGATAAACTCATCTTT
>TRDV1|TRDJ1|-|-
CALGKNNLRSYREGWYTDKLIF
TGTGCTCTTGGGAAGAATAACCTAAGATCCTACCGTGAGGGATGGTACACCGATAAACTTATCTTT
>TRDV1|TRDJ2|TRDD3|-
CALGEKWGIKAQLFF
TGTGCTCTTGGGGAAAAATGGGGGATAAAAGCACAACTCTTCTTT
>TRDV1|TRDJ1|TRDD3|-
CALGELYPGSGGPYTDKLIF
TGTGCTCTTGGGGAACTCTACCCGGGGTCTGGGGGCCCCTACACCGATAAACTCATCTTT
>TRDV1|TRDJ1|TRDD3|-
CALGGREFLTGGLGRSDKLIF
TGTGCTCTTGGGGGAAGAGAATTCCTGACTGGGGGTCTTGGACGGTCCGATAAACTCATCTTT
>TRDV1|TRDJ1|TRDD3|-
CALGCRSLGIITDKLIF
TGTGCTCTTGGTTGCCGGTCACTGGGGATAATCACCGATAAACTCATCTTT
>TRDV1|TRDJ1|TRDD3|few
CALGPQSGGYACTDKLIF
TGTGCTCTTGGGCCCCAGTCCGGGGGATACGCGTGCACCGATAAACTCATCTTT
>TRDV1|TRDJ1|TRDD3|-
CALGKPYSPFYWGTDYTDKLIF
TGTGCTCTTGGAAAACCCTACTCCCCCTTCTACTGGGGGACAGACTACACCGATAAACTCATCTTT
>TRDV1|TRDJ1|TRDD3|-
CALGNPFGGYSYTDKLIF
TGTGCTCTTGGGAACCCCTTCGGGGGATACTCGTACACCGATAAACTCATCTTT
>TRDV1|TRDJ1|TRDD3|-
CALGERSLGDTDKLIF
TGTGCTCTTGGGGAACGAAGCCTGGGGGATACCGATAAACTCATCTTT
>TRDV2|TRDJ1|TRDD3|-
CACATEDTGGYAADKLIF
TGTGCCTGTGCCACCGAGGATACTGGGGGATACGCGGCCGATAAACTCATCTTT
>TRDV1|TRDJ1|-|-
CALGEQSTALYWSPDKLIF
TGTGCTCTTGGGGAACAATCTACTGCTTTGTACTGGTCTCCCGATAAACTCATCTTT
>TRDV1|TRDJ1|TRDD3|-
CALGELIGLLGDKEYTDKLIF
TGTGCTCTTGGGGAACTCATCGGGTTGCTGGGGGATAAGGAGTACACCGATAAACTCATCTTT
>TRDV1|TRDJ1|TRDD3|few
CALGELGTTGGSPFLPDKLIF
TGTGCTCTTGGGGAACTGGGTACGACTGGGGGATCGCCCTTCCTCCCCGATAAACTCATCTTT
>TRDV1|TRDJ1|TRDD3|-
CALGAGAFLDWGIRAGGTDKLIF
TGTGCTCTTGGGGCAGGCGCATTCCTAGACTGGGGGATAAGGGCAGGAGGCACCGATAAACTCATCTTT
>TRDV1|TRDJ1|TRDD3|-
CALGELAAWGIHTDKLIF
TGTGCTCTTGGGGAACTAGCTGCGTGGGGGATTCACACCGATAAACTCATCTTT
>TRDV1|TRDJ1|TRDD3|few
CALGELLRTGGLTDKLIF
TGTGCTCTTGGGGAACTCCTACGTACTGGGGGACTTACCGATAAACTCATCTTT
>TRDV1|TRDJ1|TRDD3|-
CALGERTGDSYTDKLIF
TGTGCTCTTGGGGAACGAACTGGGGATAGTTACACCGACAAACTCATCTTT
>TRDV1|TRDJ1|-|-
CALGIRSVTDKLIF
TGTGCTCTTGGCATTCGGTCGGTTACCGATAAACTCATCTTT
>TRDV1|TRDJ1|TRDD3|few
CALGGSRGYASPDKLIF
TGTGCTCTTGGGGGCTCTAGGGGATACGCATCACCCGATAAACTCATCTTT
>TRDV1|TRDJ1|TRDD3|-
CALGEIASFLLGGGTGGYSYTDKLIF
TGTGCTCTTGGGGAAATTGCCTCCTTCCTACTAGGGGGAGGGACTGGGGGATACTCCTACACCGATAAACTCATCTTT
>TRDV1|TRDJ1|TRDD3|few
CALGELTPHLGGDLTHTDKLIF
TGTGCTCTTGGGGAATTGACCCCCCATCTGGGGGGGGACCTCACCCACACCGATAAACTCATCTTT
>TRDV1|TRDJ1|-|-
CALGVPYLYCQYTDKLIF
TGTGCTCTTGGGGTCCCCTACCTGTACTGCCAGTACACCGATAAACTCATCTTT
>TRDV1|TRDJ1|TRDD3|-
CALGELGLSYNTGGYTGTDKLIF
TGTGCTCTTGGGGAACTAGGGCTTTCCTACAATACTGGGGGATACACCGGCACCGATAAACTCATCTTT
>TRDV1|TRDJ1|TRDD3|-
CALGELFPTTGDTGKLIF
TGTGCTCTTGGGGAACTCTTTCCCACTACCGGGGATACGGGGAAACTCATCTTT
>TRDV2|TRDJ1|-|medium-sized
CACDTAVPYTDKLIF
TGTGCCTGTGACACCGCGGTACCGTACACCGATAAACTCATCTTT
>TRDV1|TRDJ1|TRDD3|-
CALGETYYIPETGGLILNTDKLIF
TGTGCTCTTGGGGAAACCTACTATATTCCTGAAACTGGGGGCCTGATACTCAACACCGATAAACTCATCTTT
>TRDV1|TRDJ1|-|-
CALGEILGFRRYTDNLIF
TGTGCTCTTGGGGAAATTTTGGGATTCCGGCGGTACACCGATAACCTCATCTTT